A single sample gave rise to the 16 T cell receptor beta chains below, sequenced in a study of shared clonotypes between healthy human individuals. Positive CCR7 selection of CD45RO-negative cells yielded the naive CD8 cells, and terminally differentiated effector memory CD45RA+ cells were excluded. Profiled with immunoSEQ multiplex PCR; TCRdb holds only in-frame clones, not every one. The data show around 610,000 clones, with approximately 96% seen just once and more than 0.085% held by the top ten. Specimen: naive CD8+ T cells sorted from blood. All receptors come from a woman in her thirties in good health.

V gene TRBV19 combines with J gene TRBJ2-7; TRBD1 agrees at 7 bases. V lost 5 bases to trimming and J lost 1 base; unmatched junction nucleotides: 8. Germline values: CDR1 LNHDA, CDR2 SQIVND (reference sequence). The CDR3 runs 15 residues. DNA for the CDR3: TGTGCCAGTAGTCCTTGGACAGGTCCTTCCTACGAGCAGTACTTC. Its translation: CASSPWTGPSYEQYF. Looking up the rest from reference TRBV19 and TRBJ2-7 gives the full variable domain: DGGITQSPKYLFRKEGQNVTLSCEQNLNHDAMYWYRQDPGQGLRLIYYSQIVNDFQKGDIAEGYSVSREKKESFPLTVTSAQKNPTAFYLCASSPWTGPSYEQYFGPGTRLTVT.

J is TRBJ2-5 and V is TRBV27; TRBD2 agrees at 12 bases. The V gene end was trimmed by 3 bases and the J gene end by 0 bases; junction bases not matched to a gene: 5. The germline CDR1 and CDR2 sequences are MNHEY and SMNVEV (reference sequence). CDR3 length: 17 residues. CDR3 in amino acids: CASSFFGTSGYQETQYF. CDR3 DNA: TGTGCCAGCAGTTTTTTCGGGACTAGCGGGTACCAAGAGACCCAGTACTTC.

V and J are TRBV7-3 and TRBJ2-3, with a weak D call TRBD2 (5 bases). The V and J ends lost 4 bases and 1 base respectively, with 9 bases between them. CDR3 length: 14 amino acids. Per germline, CDR1 SGHTA and CDR2 FQGTGA. CDR3 nucleotide sequence: TGTGCCAGCAGCTCGTCCGGGGGCACAGATACGCAGTATTTT. This sequence encodes CASSSSGGTDTQYF.

This clone was seen once. V and J are TRBV11-2 and TRBJ2-3, with 9 bases matching TRBD2. V shed 5 bases and J 1 base; nucleotides not matched to a gene: 4. The CDR3 loop spans 15 amino acids. Germline V gene data show CDR1 as SGHAT and CDR2 as FQNNGV. This CDR3 reads CASSPGTSRTDTQYF. The CDR3 nucleotides are TGTGCCAGCAGCCCCGGGACTAGCCGCACAGATACGCAGTATTTT.

The chain combines TRBV27 with TRBJ1-4; D possibly corresponds to TRBD1 (5 bases). V lost 2 bases and J 4 bases, leaving 8 bases between the germline ends. Germline V gives CDR1 MNHEY, CDR2 SMNVEV (reference sequence). The CDR3 runs 14 residues. CDR3: CASSLRGFNEKLFF. CDR3 nucleotide sequence: TGTGCCAGCAGTTTACGGGGGTTTAATGAAAAACTGTTTTTT.

The rearrangement joins TRBV10-2 to TRBJ2-5; perhaps TRBD2 as D (6 bases). The CDR3 consists of 15 residues. V was clipped by 2 bases and J by 1 base, with 11 bases between them. CDR1 is WSHSY and CDR2 is SAAADI in the germline V gene. The CDR3 DNA follows: TGCGCCAGCAGTGAGAAGGGAGGCTTCCAAGAGACCCAGTACTTC. Encoded protein: CASSEKGGFQETQYF.

This chain uses TRBV11-3 with TRBJ2-3; D is uncertain. V was clipped by 4 bases and J by 3 bases, with 8 bases between them. Germline V gives CDR1 SGHNT, CDR2 YENEEA. The CDR3 is 13 residues long. This CDR3 reads CASSSHSTDTQYF. The CDR3 DNA follows: TGTGCCAGCAGCTCACACAGTACAGATACGCAGTATTTT.

This chain joins TRBV7-3 and TRBJ2-5; the match to TRBD2 covers 8 bases. V trimming: 1 base; J trimming: 0 bases; junction bases outside the gene matches: 4. Germline V lookup: CDR1 SGHTA, CDR2 FQGTGA. The CDR3 length is 16 residues. CDR3 bases: TGTGCCAGCAGCTTAAACGGGAGGGCGTACCAAGAGACCCAGTACTTC. Amino acid sequence: CASSLNGRAYQETQYF.

The V and J genes are TRBV9 and TRBJ1-2, with 9 bases lining up with TRBD1. The V and J ends lost 3 bases and 8 bases, in that order; junction bases with no gene match: 14. The CDR3 has 16 residues. Germline CDR1 reads SGDLS; CDR2 reads YYNGEE. Here the CDR3 reads CASSGQKDRGGYGYTF. The CDR3 region has the DNA TGTGCCAGCAGCGGGCAAAAGGACAGGGGAGGGTACGGCTACACCTTC.

V is TRBV6-5 and J is TRBJ1-2; D unresolved. The CDR3 runs 13 residues. V lost 1 base and J 0 bases, leaving 3 bases between the germline ends. The germline CDR1 and CDR2 sequences are MNHEY and SVGAGI. CDR3 amino acids: CASSYWSNYGYTF. The CDR3 DNA reads as TGTGCCAGCAGTTACTGGTCTAACTATGGCTACACCTTC.

This clone appeared once. The rearrangement joins TRBV6-1 to TRBJ2-2, with a weak D call TRBD1 (6 bases). Trimming took 2 bases from V and 8 from J, leaving 15 bases between them. Germline loops: CDR1 MNHNS, CDR2 SASEGT. This CDR3 comprises 15 residues. DNA of the CDR3: TGTGCCAGCAGTGAACAGACAGGACCGGGAGGGGAGCTGTTTTTT. Translation gives CASSEQTGPGGELFF.

The rearrangement uses TRBV7-9 and TRBJ1-1; maybe TRBD1 (6 bases). The CDR3 consists of 14 residues. V was clipped by 7 bases and J by 5 bases, with 17 bases between them. Germline CDR1 is SEHNR and CDR2 is FQNEAQ (reference sequence). The CDR3 here is CASTAGAIWTEAFF. DNA of the CDR3: TGTGCCAGCACCGCGGGGGCGATTTGGACTGAAGCTTTCTTT.

For this clone: The sample contains more than one DNA sequence encoding this CDR3. This chain uses TRBV9 with TRBJ2-7; D is ambiguous. Trimming shortened V by 0 bases and J by 1 base, and 8 bases separated the two germline ends. The germline CDR1 and CDR2 sequences are SGDLS and YYNGEE. The CDR3 totals 14 residues. The CDR3 loop is CASSVEGGSYEQYF. The DNA of the CDR3 is TGTGCCAGCAGCGTAGAAGGCGGTTCCTACGAGCAGTACTTC.

This clone has only one observation. The chain uses TRBV2 and TRBJ1-5; D remains ambiguous. V was pared by 6 bases and J by 3 bases, with 12 bases between. This CDR3 spans 14 amino acids. The germline V gene has CDR1 SNHLY and CDR2 FYNNEI. The CDR3 protein is CASSEIGNNQPQHF. DNA of the CDR3: TGTGCCAGCAGCGAGATAGGGAACAATCAGCCCCAGCATTTT.

A single count supports this clone. J is TRBJ2-3 and V is TRBV19, with 9 nucleotides matching TRBD1. With 5 bases clipped from V and 6 bases from J, the junction kept 9 bases outside the gene matches. CDR3 length: 15 amino acids. CDR1 is LNHDA and CDR2 is SQIVND in the germline V gene (reference sequence). For the CDR3, the DNA is TGTGCCAGTAGTCCCGGGACAGGGACTATCGATACGCAGTATTTT. This codes for CASSPGTGTIDTQYF. The full variable domain, rest sourced from reference TRBV19 and TRBJ2-3, is DGGITQSPKYLFRKEGQNVTLSCEQNLNHDAMYWYRQDPGQGLRLIYYSQIVNDFQKGDIAEGYSVSREKKESFPLTVTSAQKNPTAFYLCASSPGTGTIDTQYFGPGTRLTVL.

The V gene is TRBV28, the J gene TRBJ2-7; D call uncertain. This CDR3 has 14 amino acids. CDR1 MDHEN and CDR2 SYDVKM come from the germline V gene. Trimming shortened V by 2 bases and J by 6 bases, and 14 bases separated the two germline ends. The CDR3 DNA sequence: TGTGCCAGCAGTTTAAGGCAGCTTACCTCCGAGCAGTACTTC. Amino acid sequence: CASSLRQLTSEQYF.